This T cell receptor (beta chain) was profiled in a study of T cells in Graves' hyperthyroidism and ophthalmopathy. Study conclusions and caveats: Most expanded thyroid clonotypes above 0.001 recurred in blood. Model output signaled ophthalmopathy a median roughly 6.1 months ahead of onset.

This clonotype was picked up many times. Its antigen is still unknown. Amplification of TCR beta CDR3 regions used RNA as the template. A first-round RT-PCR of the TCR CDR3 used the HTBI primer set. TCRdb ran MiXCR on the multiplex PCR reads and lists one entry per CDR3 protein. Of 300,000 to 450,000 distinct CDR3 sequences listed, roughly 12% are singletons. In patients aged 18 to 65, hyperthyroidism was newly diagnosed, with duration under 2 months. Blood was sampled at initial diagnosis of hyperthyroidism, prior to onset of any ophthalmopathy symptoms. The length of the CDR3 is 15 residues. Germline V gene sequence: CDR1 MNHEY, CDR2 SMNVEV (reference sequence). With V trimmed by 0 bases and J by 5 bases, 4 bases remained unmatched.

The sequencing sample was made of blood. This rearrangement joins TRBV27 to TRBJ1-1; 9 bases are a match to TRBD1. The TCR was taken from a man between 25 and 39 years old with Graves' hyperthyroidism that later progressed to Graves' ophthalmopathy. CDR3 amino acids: CASSLSGQGTTEAFF. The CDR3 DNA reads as TGTGCCAGCAGTTTATCGGGACAGGGAACAACTGAAGCTTTCTTT.